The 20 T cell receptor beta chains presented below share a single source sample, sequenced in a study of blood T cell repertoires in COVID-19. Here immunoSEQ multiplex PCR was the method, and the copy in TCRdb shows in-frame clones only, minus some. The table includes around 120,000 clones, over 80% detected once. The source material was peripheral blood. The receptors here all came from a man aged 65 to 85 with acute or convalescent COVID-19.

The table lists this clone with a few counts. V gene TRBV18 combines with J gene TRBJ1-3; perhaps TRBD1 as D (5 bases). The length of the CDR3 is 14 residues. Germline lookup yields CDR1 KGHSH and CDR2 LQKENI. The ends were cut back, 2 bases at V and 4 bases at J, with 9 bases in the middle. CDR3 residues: CASSPDRTGNTIYF. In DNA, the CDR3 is TGTGCCAGCTCACCAGACAGAACCGGAAACACCATATATTTT.

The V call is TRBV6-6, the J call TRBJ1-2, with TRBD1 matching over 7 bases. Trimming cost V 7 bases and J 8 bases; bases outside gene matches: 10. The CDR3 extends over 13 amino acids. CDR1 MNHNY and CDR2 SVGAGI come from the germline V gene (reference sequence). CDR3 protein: CASILDRALGYTF. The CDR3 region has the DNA TGTGCCAGCATTTTAGACAGGGCTCTAGGCTACACCTTC.

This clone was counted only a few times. CDR3 sequence reads: CATVEGSSYNSPLHF. The DNA for the CDR3 is TGTGCCACGGTCGAGGGTAGCTCCTATAATTCACCCCTCCACTTT. The V gene is TRBV15, the J gene TRBJ1-6; no definite D call. Germline V gives CDR1 LNHNV, CDR2 YYDKDF (reference sequence). The V end was cut by 9 bases, the J end by 0 bases, with 12 bases between. This CDR3 comprises 15 residues.

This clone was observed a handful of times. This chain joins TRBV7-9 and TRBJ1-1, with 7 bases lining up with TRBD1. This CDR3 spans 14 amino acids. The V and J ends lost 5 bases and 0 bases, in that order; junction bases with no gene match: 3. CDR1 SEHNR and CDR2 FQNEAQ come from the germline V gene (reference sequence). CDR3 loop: CASSQGQMNTEAFF. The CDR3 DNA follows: TGTGCCAGCAGCCAGGGACAGATGAACACTGAAGCTTTCTTT.

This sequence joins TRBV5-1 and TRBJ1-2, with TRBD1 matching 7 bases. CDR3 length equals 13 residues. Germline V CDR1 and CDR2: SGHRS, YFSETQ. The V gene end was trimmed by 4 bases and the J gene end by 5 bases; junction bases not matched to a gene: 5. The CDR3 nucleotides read TGCGCCAGCAGCAAAGACAGGGAGTATGGCTACACCTTC. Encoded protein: CASSKDREYGYTF.

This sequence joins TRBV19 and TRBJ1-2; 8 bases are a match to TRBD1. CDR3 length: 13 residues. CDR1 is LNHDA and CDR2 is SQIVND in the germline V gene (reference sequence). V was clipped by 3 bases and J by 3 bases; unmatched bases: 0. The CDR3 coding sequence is TGTGCCAGTAGTATGACAGGGGACTATGGCTACACCTTC. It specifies CASSMTGDYGYTF. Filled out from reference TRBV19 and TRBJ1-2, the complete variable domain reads DGGITQSPKYLFRKEGQNVTLSCEQNLNHDAMYWYRQDPGQGLRLIYYSQIVNDFQKGDIAEGYSVSREKKESFPLTVTSAQKNPTAFYLCASSMTGDYGYTFGSGTRLTVV.

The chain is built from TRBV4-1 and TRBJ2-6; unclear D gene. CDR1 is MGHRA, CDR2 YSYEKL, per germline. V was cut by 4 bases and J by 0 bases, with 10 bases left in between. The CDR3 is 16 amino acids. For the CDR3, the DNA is TGCGCCAGCAGCCTATGGCGGTCCTCTGGGGCCAACGTCCTGACTTTC. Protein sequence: CASSLWRSSGANVLTF.

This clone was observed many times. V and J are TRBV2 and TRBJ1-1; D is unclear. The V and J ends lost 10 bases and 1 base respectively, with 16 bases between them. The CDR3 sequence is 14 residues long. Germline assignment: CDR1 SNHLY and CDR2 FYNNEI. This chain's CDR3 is CATMRAASNTEAFF. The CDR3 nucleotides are TGTGCCACCATGCGGGCAGCCTCGAACACTGAAGCTTTCTTT. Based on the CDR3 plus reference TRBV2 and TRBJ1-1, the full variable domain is EPEVTQTPSHQVTQMGQEVILRCVPISNHLYFYWYRQILGQKVEFLVSFYNNEISEKSEIFDDQFSVERPDGSNFTLKIRSTKLEDSAMYFCATMRAASNTEAFFGQGTRLTVV.

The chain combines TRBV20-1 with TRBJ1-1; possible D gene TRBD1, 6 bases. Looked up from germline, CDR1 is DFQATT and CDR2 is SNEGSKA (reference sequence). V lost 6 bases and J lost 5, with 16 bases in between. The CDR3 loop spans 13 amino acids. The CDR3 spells CSASFTGLTEAFF. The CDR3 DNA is TGCAGTGCGAGTTTTACAGGGTTGACTGAAGCTTTCTTT.

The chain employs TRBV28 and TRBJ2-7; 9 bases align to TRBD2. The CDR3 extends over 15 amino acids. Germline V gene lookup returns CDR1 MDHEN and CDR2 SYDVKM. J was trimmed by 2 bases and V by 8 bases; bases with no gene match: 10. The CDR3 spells CASLPSGKGAYEQYF. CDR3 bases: TGTGCCAGCCTCCCTAGCGGGAAGGGCGCCTACGAGCAGTACTTC.

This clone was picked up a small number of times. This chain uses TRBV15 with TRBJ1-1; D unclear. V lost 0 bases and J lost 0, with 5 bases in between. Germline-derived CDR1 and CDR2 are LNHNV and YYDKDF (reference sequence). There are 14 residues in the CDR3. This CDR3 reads CATSREQLNTEAFF. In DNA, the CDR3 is TGTGCCACCAGCAGAGAACAGTTGAACACTGAAGCTTTCTTT.

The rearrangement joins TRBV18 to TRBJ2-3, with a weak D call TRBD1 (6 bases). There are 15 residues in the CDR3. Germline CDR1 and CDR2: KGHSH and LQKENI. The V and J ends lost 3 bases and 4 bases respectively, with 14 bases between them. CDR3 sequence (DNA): TGTGCCAGCTCACCGCGGAGCACAGGGCCAGATACGCAGTATTTT. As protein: CASSPRSTGPDTQYF.

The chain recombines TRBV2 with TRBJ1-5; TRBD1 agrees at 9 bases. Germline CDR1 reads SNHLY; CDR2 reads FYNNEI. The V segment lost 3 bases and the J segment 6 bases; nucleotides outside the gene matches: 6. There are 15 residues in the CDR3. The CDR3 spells CASSEQRTGAQPQHF. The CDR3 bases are TGTGCCAGCAGTGAGCAGCGGACAGGGGCTCAGCCCCAGCATTTT.

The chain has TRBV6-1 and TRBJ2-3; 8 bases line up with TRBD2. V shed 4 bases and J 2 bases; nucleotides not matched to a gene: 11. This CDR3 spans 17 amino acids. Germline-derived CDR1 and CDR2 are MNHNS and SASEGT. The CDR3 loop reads CASSGPSRGGLTDTQYF. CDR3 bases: TGTGCCAGCAGTGGACCCAGCCGGGGGGGCCTCACAGATACGCAGTATTTT.

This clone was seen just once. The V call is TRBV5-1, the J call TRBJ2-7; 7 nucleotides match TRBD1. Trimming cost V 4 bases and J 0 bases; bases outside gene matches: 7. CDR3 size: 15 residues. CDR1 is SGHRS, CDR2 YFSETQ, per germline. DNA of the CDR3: TGCGCCAGCAGCCCACGGACAGGACTCTCCTACGAGCAGTACTTC. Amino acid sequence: CASSPRTGLSYEQYF.

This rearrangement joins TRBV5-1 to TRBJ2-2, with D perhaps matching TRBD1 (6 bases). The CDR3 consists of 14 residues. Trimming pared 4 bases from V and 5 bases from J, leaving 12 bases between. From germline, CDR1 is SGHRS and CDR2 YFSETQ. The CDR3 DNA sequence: TGCGCCAGCAGCGCCAGGACAGTTACCGGGGAGCTGTTTTTT. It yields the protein CASSARTVTGELFF.

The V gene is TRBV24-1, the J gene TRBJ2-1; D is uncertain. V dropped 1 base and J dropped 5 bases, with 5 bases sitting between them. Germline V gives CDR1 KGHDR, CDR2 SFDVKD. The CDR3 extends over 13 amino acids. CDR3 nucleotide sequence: TGTGCCACCAGTGATTTCTCGGACAATGAGCAGTTCTTC. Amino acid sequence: CATSDFSDNEQFF.

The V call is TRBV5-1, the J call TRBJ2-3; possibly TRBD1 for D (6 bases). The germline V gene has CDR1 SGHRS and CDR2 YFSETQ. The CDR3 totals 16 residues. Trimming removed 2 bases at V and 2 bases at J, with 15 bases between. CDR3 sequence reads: CASSFQGTQVTDTQYF. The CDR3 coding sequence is TGCGCCAGCAGCTTTCAGGGGACACAAGTCACAGATACGCAGTATTTT.

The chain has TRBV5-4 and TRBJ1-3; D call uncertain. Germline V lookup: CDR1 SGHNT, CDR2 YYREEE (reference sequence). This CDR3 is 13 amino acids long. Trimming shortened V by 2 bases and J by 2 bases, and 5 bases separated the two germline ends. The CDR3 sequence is CASSLEAGNTIYF. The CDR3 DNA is TGTGCCAGCAGCTTAGAGGCTGGAAACACCATATATTTT.

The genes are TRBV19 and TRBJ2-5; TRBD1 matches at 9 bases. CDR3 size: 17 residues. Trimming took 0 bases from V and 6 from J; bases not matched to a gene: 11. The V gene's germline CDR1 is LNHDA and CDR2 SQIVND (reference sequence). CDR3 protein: CASSIDGTGTNSKTQYF. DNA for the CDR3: TGTGCCAGTAGTATAGATGGGACAGGGACTAACAGCAAGACCCAGTACTTC.